This TCR beta chain was sequenced during a study of T cell repertoires in urothelial bladder cancer (dated by TCRdb to 2018 to 2020). Turning to the overall study: Clinical stages of the 12 resected lesions were three cT0, three cTa, three cT1 and three cT2 or greater. Around eleven resected bladder lesions, consisting of urothelial carcinoma (UC+) and benign (UC-) specimens, were examined. In the study, clonality of the TCR repertoire in bladder tumors was compared against clonality in benign bladder inflammation. A total of approximately 13 patients who had bladder lesions and were undergoing transurethral resection were prospectively identified. General conclusions and limits of the study: Fewer T cells were found in urothelial carcinoma specimens than in benign specimens, with medians of about 5,800 and 28,000, respectively. Median tumor infiltrating lymphocyte percentage was around 2% in carcinoma specimens and approximately 13% in benign specimens. In carcinoma specimens a single T-cell clone made up as much as 17% of infiltrating lymphocytes, compared with roughly 2% in benign specimens.

Bladder lesion specimens were obtained at transurethral resection and were stored at -80C. DNA was isolated from bladder specimens obtained during transurethral resection. The TCR beta chain CDR3 region was sequenced with the immunoSEQ assay. Concerning the study's data processing: For each specimen, T-cell fraction, clonal dominance and maximum TCR clone frequency were calculated. TCRdb mirrors the immuneACCESS table, restricted to in-frame sequences. Some clones are absent from its copies; in checked studies, under half trace to an unresolved V gene, and the reason for the others is unknown. D and trimming come from the DNA, and the V and J calls and clone size come from that table. The sample table lists some 6,000 clones, about two thirds of them with a count of one. The biggest ten clones account for about 12% of the sample. This clone turned up a few times. The specificity of this receptor is unknown. No per-base quality is available; no much larger clone lies one base away.

From the germline V gene, CDR1 is SNHLY and CDR2 is FYNNEI. V and J lose 3 bases and 1 base, and a span of 19 bases separates them. The CDR3 starts with the cysteine, ends with the phenylalanine, and has 19 residues. The DNA shown is the 57-base CDR3, in frame from base 1. The chain joins TRBV2 to TRBJ1-6, and the D gene may be TRBD1, 6 bases matching. The receptor was isolated from a human donor with urothelial carcinoma. The sample comprised tumor-infiltrating cells from bladder cancer. The encoded CDR3 is CASSDRSGSGASYNSPLHF. The sequenced DNA: TGTGCCAGCAGTGACAGAAGTGGATCGGGGGCATCCTATAATTCACCCCTCCACTTT. The CDR3 plus the reference TRBV2 and TRBJ1-6 genes for the other parts give the full variable domain: EPEVTQTPSHQVTQMGQEVILRCVPISNHLYFYWYRQILGQKVEFLVSFYNNEISEKSEIFDDQFSVERPDGSNFTLKIRSTKLEDSAMYFCASSDRSGSGASYNSPLHFGNGTRLTVT.